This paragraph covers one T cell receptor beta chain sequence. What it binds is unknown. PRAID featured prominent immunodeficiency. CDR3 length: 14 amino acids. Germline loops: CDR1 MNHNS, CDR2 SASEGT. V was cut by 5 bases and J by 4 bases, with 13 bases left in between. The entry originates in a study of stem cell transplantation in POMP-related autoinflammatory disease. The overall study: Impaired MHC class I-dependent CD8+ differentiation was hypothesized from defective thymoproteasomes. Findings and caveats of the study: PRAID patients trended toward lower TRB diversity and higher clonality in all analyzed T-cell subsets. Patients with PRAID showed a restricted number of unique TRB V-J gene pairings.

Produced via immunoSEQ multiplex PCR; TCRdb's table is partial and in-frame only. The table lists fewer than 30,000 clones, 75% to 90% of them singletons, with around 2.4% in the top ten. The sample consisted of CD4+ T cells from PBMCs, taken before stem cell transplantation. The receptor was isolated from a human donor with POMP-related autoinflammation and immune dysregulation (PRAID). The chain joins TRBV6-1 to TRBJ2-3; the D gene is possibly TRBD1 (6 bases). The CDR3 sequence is CASSSGVIADTQYF. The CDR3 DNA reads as TGTGCCAGCAGTTCAGGGGTAATCGCAGATACGCAGTATTTT.